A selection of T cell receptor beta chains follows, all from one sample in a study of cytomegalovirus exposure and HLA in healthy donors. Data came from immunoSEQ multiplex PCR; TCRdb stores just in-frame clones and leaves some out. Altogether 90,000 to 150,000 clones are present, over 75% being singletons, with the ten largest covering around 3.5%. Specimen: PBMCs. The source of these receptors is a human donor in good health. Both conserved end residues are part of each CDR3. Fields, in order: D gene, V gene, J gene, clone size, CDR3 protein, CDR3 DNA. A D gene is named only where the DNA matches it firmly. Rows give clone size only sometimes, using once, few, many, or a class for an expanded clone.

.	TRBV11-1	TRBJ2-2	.	CASSPDRRPNTGELFF	TGTGCCAGCAGCCCCGACAGGAGACCGAACACCGGGGAGCTGTTTTTT
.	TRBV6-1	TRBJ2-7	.	CASSAAGDNSYEQYF	TGTGCCAGCAGTGCTGCAGGGGACAACTCCTACGAGCAGTACTTC
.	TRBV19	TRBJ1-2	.	CASSIGQILYGYTF	TGTGCCAGTAGTATAGGCCAGATTCTCTATGGCTACACCTTC
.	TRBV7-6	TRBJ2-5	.	CASSSLYGQETQYF	TGTGCCAGCAGCAGCCTATACGGGCAAGAGACCCAGTACTTC
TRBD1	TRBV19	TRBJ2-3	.	CASSRRTGGTDTQYF	TGTGCCAGTAGTAGGCGGACAGGTGGCACAGATACGCAGTATTTT
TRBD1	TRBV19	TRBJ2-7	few	CASSILTGTGLLEQYF	TGTGCCAGTAGTATTCTAACCGGGACAGGTCTCCTGGAGCAGTACTTC
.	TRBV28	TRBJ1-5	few	CASSTVEYSGPQHF	TGTGCCAGCAGTACGGTGGAGTACTCGGGGCCCCAGCATTTT
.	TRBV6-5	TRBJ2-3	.	CASRSGTRTDTQYF	TGTGCCAGCAGGAGCGGAACGCGCACAGATACGCAGTATTTT
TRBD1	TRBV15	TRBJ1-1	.	CATSRDLGTGGYGAFF	TGTGCCACCAGCAGAGATCTGGGGACAGGGGGCTACGGGGCTTTCTTT
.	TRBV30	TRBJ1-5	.	CAWSAGMYSNQPQHF	TGTGCCTGGAGCGCAGGGATGTATAGCAATCAGCCCCAGCATTTT
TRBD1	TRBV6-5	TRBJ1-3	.	CASSLTGGHSGNTIYF	TGTGCCAGCAGTTTGACAGGGGGCCACTCTGGAAACACCATATATTTT
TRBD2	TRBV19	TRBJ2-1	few	CASSIGMAGGLYVYNEQFF	TGTGCCAGTAGTATAGGGATGGCGGGGGGGCTTTATGTATACAATGAGCAGTTCTTC
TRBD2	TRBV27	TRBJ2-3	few	CASSLSYEGTKGTQYF	TGTGCCAGCAGTTTATCGTACGAAGGGACTAAGGGAACGCAGTATTTT
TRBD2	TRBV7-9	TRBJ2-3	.	CASSLRRTSVDTQYF	TGTGCCAGCAGCTTAAGGAGGACTAGCGTAGATACGCAGTATTTT
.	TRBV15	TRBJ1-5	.	CATSRDLYSNQPQHF	TGTGCCACCAGCAGAGATTTGTATAGCAATCAGCCCCAGCATTTT
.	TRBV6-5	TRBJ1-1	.	CASSASGVGTEAFF	TGTGCCAGCAGTGCGTCAGGGGTAGGCACTGAAGCTTTCTTT